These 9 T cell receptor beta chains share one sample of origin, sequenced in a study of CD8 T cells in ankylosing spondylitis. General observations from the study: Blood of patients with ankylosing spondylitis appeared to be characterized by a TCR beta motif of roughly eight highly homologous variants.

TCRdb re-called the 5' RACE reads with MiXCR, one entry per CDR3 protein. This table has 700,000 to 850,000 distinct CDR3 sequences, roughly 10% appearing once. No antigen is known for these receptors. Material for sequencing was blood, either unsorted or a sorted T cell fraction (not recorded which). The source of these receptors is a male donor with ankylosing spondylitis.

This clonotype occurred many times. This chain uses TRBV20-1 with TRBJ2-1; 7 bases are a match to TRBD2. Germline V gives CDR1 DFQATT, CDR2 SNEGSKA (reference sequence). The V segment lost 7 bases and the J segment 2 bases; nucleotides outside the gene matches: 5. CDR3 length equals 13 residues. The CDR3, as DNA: TGCAGTGGGAAGCGGGGCACCTACAATGAGCAGTTCTTC. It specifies CSGKRGTYNEQFF.

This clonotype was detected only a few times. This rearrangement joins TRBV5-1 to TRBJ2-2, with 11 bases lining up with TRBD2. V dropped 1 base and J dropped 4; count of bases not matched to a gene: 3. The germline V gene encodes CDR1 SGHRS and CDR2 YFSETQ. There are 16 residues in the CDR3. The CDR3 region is CASSLRGLAVTGELFF. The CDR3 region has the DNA TGCGCCAGCAGCTTGAGGGGACTAGCGGTCACCGGGGAGCTGTTTTTT.

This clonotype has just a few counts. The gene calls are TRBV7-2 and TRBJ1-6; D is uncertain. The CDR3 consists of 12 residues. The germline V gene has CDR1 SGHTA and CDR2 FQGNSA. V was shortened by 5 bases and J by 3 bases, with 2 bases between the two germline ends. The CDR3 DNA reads TGTGCCAGCAGCCGCTATAATTCACCCCTCCACTTT. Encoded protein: CASSRYNSPLHF. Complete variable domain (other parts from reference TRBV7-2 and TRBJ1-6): GAGVSQSPSNKVTEKGKDVELRCDPISGHTALYWYRQSLGQGLEFLIYFQGNSAPDKSGLPSDRFSAERTGGSVSTLTIQRTQQEDSAVYLCASSRYNSPLHFGNGTRLTVT.

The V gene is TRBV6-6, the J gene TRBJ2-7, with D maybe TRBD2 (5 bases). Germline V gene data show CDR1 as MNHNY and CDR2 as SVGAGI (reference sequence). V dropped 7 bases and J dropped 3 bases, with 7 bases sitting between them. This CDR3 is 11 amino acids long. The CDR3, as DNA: TGTGCCAGCAAGCGGAACTACGAGCAGTACTTC. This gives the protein CASKRNYEQYF.

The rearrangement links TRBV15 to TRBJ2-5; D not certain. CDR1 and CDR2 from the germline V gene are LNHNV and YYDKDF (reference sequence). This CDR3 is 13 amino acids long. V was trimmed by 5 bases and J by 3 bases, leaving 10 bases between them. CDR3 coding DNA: TGTGCCACCAGCTCTAACCTAAAAGAGACCCAGTACTTC. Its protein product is CATSSNLKETQYF.

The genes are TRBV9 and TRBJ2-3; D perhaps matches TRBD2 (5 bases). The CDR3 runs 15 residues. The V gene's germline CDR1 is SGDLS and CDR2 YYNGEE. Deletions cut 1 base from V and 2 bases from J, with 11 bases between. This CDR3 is CASSVLSGNTDTQYF. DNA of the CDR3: TGTGCCAGCAGCGTATTAAGCGGTAACACAGATACGCAGTATTTT.

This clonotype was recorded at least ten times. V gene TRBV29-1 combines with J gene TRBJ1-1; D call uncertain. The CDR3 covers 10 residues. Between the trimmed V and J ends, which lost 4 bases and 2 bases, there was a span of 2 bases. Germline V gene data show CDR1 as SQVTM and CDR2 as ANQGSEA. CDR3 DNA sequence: TGCAGCGTTGCTAACACTGAAGCTTTCTTT. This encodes CSVANTEAFF.

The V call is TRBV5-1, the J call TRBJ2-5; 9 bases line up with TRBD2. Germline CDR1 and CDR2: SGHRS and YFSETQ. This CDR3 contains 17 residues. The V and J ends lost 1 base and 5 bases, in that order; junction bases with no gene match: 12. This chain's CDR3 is CASSLLGTSLYPETQYF. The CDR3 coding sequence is TGCGCCAGCAGCTTGCTCGGGACTAGCCTTTATCCTGAGACCCAGTACTTC.

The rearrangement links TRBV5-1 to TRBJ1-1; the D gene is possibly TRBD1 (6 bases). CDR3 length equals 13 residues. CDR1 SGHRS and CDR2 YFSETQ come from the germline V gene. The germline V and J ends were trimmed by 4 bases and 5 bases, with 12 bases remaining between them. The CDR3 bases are TGCGCCAGCAGCCGGGACATTAAAACTGAAGCTTTCTTT. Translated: CASSRDIKTEAFF.